What follows describes a single T cell receptor (beta chain). The data were produced by immunoSEQ multiplex PCR, yet TCRdb's version contains in-frame clones alone and is incomplete. Of fewer than 130,000 clones listed, more than 75% were seen once; the top ten hold 3% to 3.5%. The source of the sample is a study of blood T cell repertoires in COVID-19. Germline values: CDR1 SGHRS, CDR2 YFSETQ. The CDR3 covers 15 residues. V shed 4 bases, J shed 5 bases, and the junction held 8 bases outside the gene matches. This clonotype originated in a woman aged 45-59 years with acute or convalescent COVID-19. The sequencing input was peripheral blood. V is TRBV5-1 and J is TRBJ2-5; 10 positions agree with TRBD2. The CDR3 loop reads CASSEIAGGGETQYF. Here the CDR3 DNA reads TGCGCCAGCAGCGAGATAGCGGGAGGTGGGGAGACCCAGTACTTC.